This TCR beta chain was obtained from a study of blood T cells in healthy people across ages. V was shortened by 4 bases and J by 2 bases, with 10 bases between the two germline ends. CDR1 is SGHRS and CDR2 is YFSETQ in the germline V gene. CDR3 length equals 13 residues. With a J-beta primer mix and a sample-barcoded 5' primer, a second PCR ran roughly 6 to 12 cycles. TCRdb reprocessed the 5' RACE reads with MiXCR, giving one entry per CDR3 protein. The sample holds 660,000 or so distinct CDR3 sequences; approximately 50% are singletons and the top ten take 30% to 40%. This clonotype has more than one count but fewer than ten.

The TCR was taken from a man aged 55 to 70 in good health. The rearrangement joins TRBV5-1 to TRBJ2-7, with D tentatively TRBD1 or TRBD2 (5 bases each). What was sequenced was blood. CDR3 amino acids: CASSHGATYEQYF. CDR3 DNA sequence: TGCGCCAGCAGCCACGGGGCAACCTACGAGCAGTACTTC. The complete variable domain, with remaining parts taken from reference TRBV5-1 and TRBJ2-7, reads KAGVTQTPRYLIKTRGQQVTLSCSPISGHRSVSWYQQTPGQGLQFLFEYFSETQRNKGNFPGRFSGRQFSNSRSEMNVSTLELGDSALYLCASSHGATYEQYFGPGTRLTVT.